Listed below are T cell receptor beta chains from one sample, sequenced in a study of T cell repertoires in cytomegalovirus infection. No antigen is known for these receptors. Each CDR3 protein gets one entry after TCRdb re-called the reads with MiXCR. Of fewer than 1,000,000 distinct CDR3 sequences in the sample, around 30% are singletons; the top ten hold over 13%. This material consisted of cultured CD8+ T cells from PBMCs, taken from culture after CMV antigen stimulation. The receptors shown here come from a human donor in good health (CMV status not recorded). Some clones in this sample may be carry-over from other donors' samples. The CDR3 runs from the conserved cysteine through the conserved F or W. Fields, in order: V gene, clone size, J gene, D gene, CDR3 protein. A D gene is named only where the DNA matches it firmly. Some rows have no size entry. The others give once, few or many, or a class for an expanded clone.

V: TRBV10-3; size: .; J: TRBJ1-2; D: .; CDR3: CAISESTSYGYTF
V: TRBV2; size: .; J: TRBJ1-5; D: .; CDR3: CASSEHLSGIQPQHF
V: TRBV29-1; size: .; J: TRBJ2-2; D: .; CDR3: CSVVYDHNTGELFF
V: TRBV12-3/TRBV12-4; size: .; J: TRBJ2-1; D: .; CDR3: CANSFGREGSYNEQFF
V: TRBV6-2/TRBV6-3; size: few; J: TRBJ1-1; D: .; CDR3: CASKTGLGTEAFF
V: TRBV3-1; size: few; J: TRBJ2-2; D: TRBD2; CDR3: CASSQDSGGATGELFF
V: TRBV7-9; size: .; J: TRBJ2-2; D: TRBD1; CDR3: CASVGTGGKDTGELFF
V: TRBV4-2; size: .; J: TRBJ1-5; D: .; CDR3: CASSQKTGGGAQPQHF
V: TRBV5-4; size: many; J: TRBJ2-5; D: .; CDR3: CASSPGQETQYF
V: TRBV20-1; size: .; J: TRBJ1-1; D: TRBD1; CDR3: CSARRQGRPEAFF
V: TRBV5-3; size: .; J: TRBJ1-2; D: .; CDR3: CASSLRGQPNYGYTF
V: TRBV7-2; size: many; J: TRBJ1-5; D: TRBD1; CDR3: CASSFITGGDWHF
V: TRBV10-2; size: many; J: TRBJ1-5; D: TRBD1; CDR3: CASGDRGHQPQHF
V: TRBV7-9; size: .; J: TRBJ1-2; D: TRBD1; CDR3: CASSSGGDLRPYGYTF
V: TRBV4-1; size: few; J: TRBJ2-1; D: TRBD2; CDR3: CASSPHRLAGIYNEQFF
V: TRBV12-3/TRBV12-4; size: .; J: TRBJ2-1; D: .; CDR3: CASSLREPSYNEQFF
V: TRBV7-6; size: many; J: TRBJ1-6; D: TRBD1; CDR3: CASSLGLPGQGDSPLHF
V: TRBV6-2/TRBV6-3; size: .; J: TRBJ1-1; D: .; CDR3: CASSSGTPDTEAFF
V: TRBV7-8; size: many; J: TRBJ2-5; D: .; CDR3: CASSLELNQETQYF
V: TRBV6-2/TRBV6-3; size: .; J: TRBJ2-3; D: .; CDR3: CASSLLGVGLSTDTQYF
V: TRBV4-1; size: few; J: TRBJ1-2; D: .; CDR3: CASSQDGTQYYGYTF
V: TRBV27; size: .; J: TRBJ2-3; D: TRBD1; CDR3: CASSVGTGVVGGSTDTQYF
V: TRBV12-5; size: few; J: TRBJ2-1; D: .; CDR3: CASGFVREGEQFF
V: TRBV5-1; size: .; J: TRBJ2-3; D: .; CDR3: CASSGSRGLSDTQYF
V: TRBV7-2; size: many; J: TRBJ2-5; D: .; CDR3: CASSLRRKETQYF
V: TRBV7-9; size: few; J: TRBJ2-1; D: TRBD2; CDR3: CASIHRGGRNEQFF
V: TRBV7-8; size: many; J: TRBJ2-5; D: TRBD2; CDR3: CASSFNGGAEETQYF
V: TRBV6-2/TRBV6-3; size: few; J: TRBJ1-1; D: .; CDR3: CASRTLPRGLDTEAFF
V: TRBV6-2/TRBV6-3; size: .; J: TRBJ2-2; D: .; CDR3: CASRIRAGELFF
V: TRBV5-1; size: few; J: TRBJ2-1; D: TRBD2; CDR3: CASSFTRLAGGPLSYNEQFF
V: TRBV2; size: .; J: TRBJ1-5; D: TRBD1; CDR3: CASSAPGQDDQPQHF
V: TRBV2; size: few; J: TRBJ2-1; D: .; CDR3: CASSEDFQSSYNEQFF
V: TRBV7-2; size: many; J: TRBJ1-2; D: TRBD1; CDR3: CASSLPTGVDGYTF
V: TRBV6-8; size: .; J: TRBJ2-3; D: .; CDR3: CASSYTITGGPDTQYF
V: TRBV7-2; size: many; J: TRBJ1-2; D: .; CDR3: CASSLEGTVNYGYTF
V: TRBV5-5; size: few; J: TRBJ1-1; D: .; CDR3: CASSLRGTPEAFF
V: TRBV7-8; size: many; J: TRBJ1-5; D: .; CDR3: CASSFYKGSNQPQHF
V: TRBV7-6; size: .; J: TRBJ2-1; D: TRBD1; CDR3: CASSLAPQGDEQFF
V: TRBV12-3/TRBV12-4; size: .; J: TRBJ2-2; D: .; CDR3: CASNSGGPTGELFF
V: TRBV12-3/TRBV12-4; size: .; J: TRBJ1-4; D: .; CDR3: CASSFGSEKLFF
V: TRBV7-9; size: many; J: TRBJ2-1; D: .; CDR3: CASPSSGLNEQFF
V: TRBV6-1; size: .; J: TRBJ1-1; D: TRBD1; CDR3: CASRGRTGDTTEAFF
V: TRBV11-2; size: few; J: TRBJ2-1; D: .; CDR3: CASSTTENEQFF
V: TRBV6-1; size: .; J: TRBJ2-3; D: .; CDR3: CASRDQTAQYF
V: TRBV12-3/TRBV12-4; size: few; J: TRBJ2-7; D: .; CDR3: CASAGGPYEQYF
V: TRBV28; size: .; J: TRBJ1-1; D: .; CDR3: CASSLPNSGPLSGTEAFF